The clone carrying this TCR beta chain was found once. Its antigen is currently unknown. These data come from a study of cytomegalovirus exposure and HLA in healthy donors. Study details: Sequencing of around 200 million T cells in an earlier analysis found roughly 120 million unique TCR beta sequences. General study findings and limits: HLA allele associations emerged for roughly 16,000 TCR beta sequences in a later analysis, at 0.05 false discovery rate. Later work found most CMV-associated TCR beta chains apparently HLA-restricted. Upon later analysis, TCR association rates were observed to vary by HLA locus, being highest for DRB1 and lowest for HLA-C.

Vbeta (60) and Jbeta (13) primers were used in the PCR. The data were produced by immunoSEQ multiplex PCR, yet TCRdb's version contains in-frame clones alone and is incomplete. The table records roughly 140,000 clones, nearly 80% of them present only once. The V segment lost 2 bases and the J segment 2 bases; nucleotides outside the gene matches: 13. This CDR3 region has 18 residues. Looked up from germline, CDR1 is SGHVS and CDR2 is FQNEAQ. V is TRBV7-8 and J is TRBJ2-7; TRBD2 agrees at 9 bases. The clonotype originates from a man aged 40-49 years in good health and CMV-seropositive. Sequencing used PBMCs. DNA of the CDR3: TGTGCCAGCAGCTTACCCGAGTCTAGCGGGGAGTTCCCCTACGAGCAGTACTTC. Encoded protein: CASSLPESSGEFPYEQYF.